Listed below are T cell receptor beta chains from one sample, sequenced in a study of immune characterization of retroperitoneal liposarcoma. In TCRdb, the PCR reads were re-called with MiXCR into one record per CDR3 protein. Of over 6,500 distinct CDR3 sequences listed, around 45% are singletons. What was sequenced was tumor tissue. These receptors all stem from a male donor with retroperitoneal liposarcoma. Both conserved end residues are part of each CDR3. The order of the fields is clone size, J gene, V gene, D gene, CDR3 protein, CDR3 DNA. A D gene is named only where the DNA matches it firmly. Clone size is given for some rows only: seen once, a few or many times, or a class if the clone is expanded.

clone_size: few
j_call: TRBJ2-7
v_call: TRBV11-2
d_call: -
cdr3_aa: CASSLGGTFNNEQYF
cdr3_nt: TGTGCCAGCAGCTTAGGCGGGACTTTTAACAATGAGCAGTACTTC

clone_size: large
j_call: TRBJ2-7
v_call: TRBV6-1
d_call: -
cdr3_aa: CASSSGLINGEQYF
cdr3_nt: TGTGCCAGCAGTTCTGGGTTAATCAACGGCGAGCAGTACTTC

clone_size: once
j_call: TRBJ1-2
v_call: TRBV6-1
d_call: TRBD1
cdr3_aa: CASSPQGSYGYTF
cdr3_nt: TGTGCCAGCAGTCCACAGGGGAGCTATGGCTACACCTTC

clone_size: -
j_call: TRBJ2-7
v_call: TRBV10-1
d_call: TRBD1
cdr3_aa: CASSDRTGAYEQYF
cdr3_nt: TGCGCCAGCAGTGACAGGACAGGGGCCTACGAGCAGTACTTC

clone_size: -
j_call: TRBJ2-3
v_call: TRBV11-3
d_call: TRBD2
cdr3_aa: CASSLVDVAGGRSADTQYF
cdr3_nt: TGTGCCAGCAGCTTAGTAGACGTGGCGGGAGGTCGGAGTGCAGATACGCAGTATTTT

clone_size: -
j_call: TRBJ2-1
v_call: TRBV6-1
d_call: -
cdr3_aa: CASSEAARDNHEQFF
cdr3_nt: TGTGCCAGCAGTGAAGCTGCGCGGGATAACCACGAGCAGTTCTTC

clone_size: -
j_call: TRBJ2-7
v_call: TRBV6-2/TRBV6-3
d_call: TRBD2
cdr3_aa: CASSYSIGEGTIVYEQYF
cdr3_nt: TGTGCCAGCAGTTACTCAATCGGGGAGGGGACTATTGTCTACGAGCAGTACTTC

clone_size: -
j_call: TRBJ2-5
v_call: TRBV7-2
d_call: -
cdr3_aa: CASSLAGRWGTQYF
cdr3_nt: TGTGCCAGCAGCTTAGCGGGTCGTTGGGGGACCCAGTACTTC

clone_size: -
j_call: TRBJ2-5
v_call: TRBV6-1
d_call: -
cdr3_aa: CASSEAGAGETQYF
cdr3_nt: TGTGCCAGCAGTGAAGCCGGGGCGGGAGAGACCCAGTACTTC

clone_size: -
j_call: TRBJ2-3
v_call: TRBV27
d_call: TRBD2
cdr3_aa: CASSRGTSGSLGTLYF
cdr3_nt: TGTGCCAGCAGTCGAGGGACTAGCGGGAGTTTGGGAACGCTGTATTTT

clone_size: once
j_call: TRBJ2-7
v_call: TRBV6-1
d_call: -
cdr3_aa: CASSLSLREQYF
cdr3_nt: TGTGCCAGCAGTCTATCTCTGCGCGAGCAGTACTTC

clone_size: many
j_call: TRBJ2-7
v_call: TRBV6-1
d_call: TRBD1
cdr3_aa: CASSSRQGGSGQYF
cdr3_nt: TGTGCCAGCAGTAGTCGACAGGGGGGAAGCGGGCAGTACTTC

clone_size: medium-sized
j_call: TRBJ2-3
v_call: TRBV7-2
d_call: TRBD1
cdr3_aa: CASSLDRGTDTQYF
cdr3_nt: TGTGCCAGCAGCTTGGACAGGGGCACAGATACGCAGTATTTT

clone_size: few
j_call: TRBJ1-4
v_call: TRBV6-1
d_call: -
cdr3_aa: CASGFKGFNEKLFF
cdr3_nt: TGTGCCAGCGGCTTTAAGGGATTCAATGAAAAACTGTTTTTT

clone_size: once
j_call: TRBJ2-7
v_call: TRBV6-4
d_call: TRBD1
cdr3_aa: CRDSHPEQYF
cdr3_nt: TGTAGGGACAGCCACCCCGAGCAGTACTTC

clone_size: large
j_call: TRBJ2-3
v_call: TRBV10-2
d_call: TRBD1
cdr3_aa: CASRGQGISTDTQYF
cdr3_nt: TGCGCCAGCAGGGGACAGGGGATTAGCACAGATACGCAGTATTTT

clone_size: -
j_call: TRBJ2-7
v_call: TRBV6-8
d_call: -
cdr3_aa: CASSYSVVISSYEQYF
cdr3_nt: TGTGCCAGCAGTTACTCAGTGGTTATTAGCTCCTACGAGCAGTACTTC

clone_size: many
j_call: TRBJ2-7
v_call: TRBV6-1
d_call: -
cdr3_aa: CASIRAGSYEQYF
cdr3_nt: TGTGCCAGTATCAGGGCGGGGTCCTACGAGCAGTACTTC

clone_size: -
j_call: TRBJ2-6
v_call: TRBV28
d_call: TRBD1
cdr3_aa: CASSPTGLGANVLTF
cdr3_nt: TGTGCCAGCAGTCCGACAGGGTTGGGGGCCAACGTCCTGACTTTC

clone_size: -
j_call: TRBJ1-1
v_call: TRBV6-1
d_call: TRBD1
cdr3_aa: CASRVNYRGMEEAFF
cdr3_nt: TGTGCCAGCAGAGTAAATTACAGGGGGATGGAGGAAGCTTTCTTT

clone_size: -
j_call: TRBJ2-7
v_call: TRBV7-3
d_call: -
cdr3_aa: CASSDTGTLYKEQYF
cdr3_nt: TGTGCCAGCAGCGATACCGGGACCCTATACAAGGAGCAGTACTTC

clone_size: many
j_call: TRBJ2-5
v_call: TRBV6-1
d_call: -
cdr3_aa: CASSGMDSGWETQYF
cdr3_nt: TGTGCCAGCAGTGGGATGGACAGTGGGTGGGAGACCCAGTACTTC

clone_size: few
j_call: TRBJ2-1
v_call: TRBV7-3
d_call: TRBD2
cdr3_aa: CASSLAGGRGEQFF
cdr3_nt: TGTGCCAGCAGCTTAGCGGGAGGGAGGGGTGAGCAGTTCTTC

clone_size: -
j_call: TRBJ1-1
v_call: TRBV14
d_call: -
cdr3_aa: CASSPWGTEAFF
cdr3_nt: TGTGCCAGCAGCCCTTGGGGCACTGAAGCTTTCTTT

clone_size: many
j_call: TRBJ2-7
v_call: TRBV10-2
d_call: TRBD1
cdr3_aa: CASSYRGLGYEQYF
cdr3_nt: TGCGCCAGCAGTTACAGGGGGTTAGGATACGAGCAGTACTTC

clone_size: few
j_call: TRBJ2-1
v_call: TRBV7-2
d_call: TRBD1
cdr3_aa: CASSLAGTGIYEQFF
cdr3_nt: TGTGCCAGCAGCTTAGCCGGGACAGGGATTTACGAGCAGTTCTTC

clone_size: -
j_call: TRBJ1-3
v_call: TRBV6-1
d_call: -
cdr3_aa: CASSEAQALNTIYF
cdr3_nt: TGTGCCAGCAGTGAGGCTCAGGCCCTGAACACCATATATTTT

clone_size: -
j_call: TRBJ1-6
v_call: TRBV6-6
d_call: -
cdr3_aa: CASSYSSMGPGDSPLHF
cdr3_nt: TGTGCCAGCAGTTACTCGAGTATGGGGCCTGGGGATTCACCCCTCCACTTT

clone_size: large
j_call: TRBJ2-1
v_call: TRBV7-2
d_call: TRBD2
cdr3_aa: CASSSKRGDTYNEQFF
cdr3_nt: TGTGCCAGCAGCTCGAAGCGGGGGGATACCTACAATGAGCAGTTCTTC

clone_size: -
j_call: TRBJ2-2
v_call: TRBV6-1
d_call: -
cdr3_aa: CASSGWGVRGNTGELFF
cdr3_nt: TGTGCCAGCAGCGGGTGGGGGGTGCGGGGGAACACCGGGGAGCTGTTTTTT

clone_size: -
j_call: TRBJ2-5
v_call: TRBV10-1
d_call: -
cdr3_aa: CASSEGGVETQYF
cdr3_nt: TGCGCCAGCAGTGAAGGGGGAGTAGAGACCCAGTACTTC

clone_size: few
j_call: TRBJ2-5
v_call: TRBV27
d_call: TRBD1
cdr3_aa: CASRSWDSLKETQYF
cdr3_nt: TGTGCCAGCAGATCCTGGGACAGCCTAAAAGAGACCCAGTACTTC

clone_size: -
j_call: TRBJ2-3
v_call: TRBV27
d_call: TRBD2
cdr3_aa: CASSFSSGFADTQYF
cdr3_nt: TGTGCCAGCAGTTTTTCTAGCGGGTTCGCAGATACGCAGTATTTT

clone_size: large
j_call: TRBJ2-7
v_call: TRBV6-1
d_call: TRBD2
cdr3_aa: CASSERLAGAYEQYF
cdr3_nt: TGTGCCAGCAGTGAACGACTAGCGGGAGCGTACGAGCAGTACTTC

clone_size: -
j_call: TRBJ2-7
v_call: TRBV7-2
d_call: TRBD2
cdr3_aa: CASSSGLAEPFYEQYF
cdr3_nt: TGTGCCAGCAGCTCCGGACTAGCGGAACCCTTCTACGAGCAGTACTTC

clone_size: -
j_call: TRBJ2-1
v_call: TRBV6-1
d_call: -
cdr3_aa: CASTGGSSYNEQFF
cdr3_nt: TGTGCCAGCACTGGGGGGAGTTCCTACAATGAGCAGTTCTTC

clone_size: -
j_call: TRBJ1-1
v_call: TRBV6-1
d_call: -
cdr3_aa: CASSEGLGITEAFF
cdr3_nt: TGTGCCAGCAGTGAAGGGCTAGGAATCACTGAAGCTTTCTTT

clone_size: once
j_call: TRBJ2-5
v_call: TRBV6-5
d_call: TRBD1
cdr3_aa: CASSYFDRGGKETQYF
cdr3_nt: TGTGCCAGCAGTTATTTCGACAGGGGTGGCAAAGAGACCCAGTACTTC

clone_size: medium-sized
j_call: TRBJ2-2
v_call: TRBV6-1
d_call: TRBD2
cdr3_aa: CASRGAGGTGELFF
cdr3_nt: TGTGCCAGCAGGGGAGCGGGGGGAACCGGGGAGCTGTTTTTT